Below, 7 T cell receptor beta chains from the same sample are listed, as sequenced in a study of T-cell reconstitution after alpha-beta-depleted transplantation in children. For TCRbeta, the library was prepared with unique molecular identifiers. TCRdb reanalysed the PCR reads using MiXCR and keeps one entry per CDR3 protein. In the table there are around 300,000 distinct CDR3 sequences, around 9.1% of which are singletons. The starting material was PBMCs, obtained before TCRalphabeta/CD19-depleted stem cell transplant. These receptors were obtained from a boy under three years old with acute myeloid leukemia, due to receive a stem cell transplant.

This clonotype occurred a few times. The genes are TRBV2 and TRBJ2-3; a possible D gene is TRBD2 (5 bases). Germline V lookup: CDR1 SNHLY, CDR2 FYNNEI. V was cut by 4 bases and J by 1 base, with 15 bases left in between. The CDR3 is 16 residues long. CDR3 in amino acids: CASSAPGRIGTDTQYF. DNA for the CDR3: TGTGCCAGCAGTGCGCCGGGAAGGATTGGCACAGATACGCAGTATTTT.

This clonotype occurred many times. This rearrangement joins TRBV20-1 to TRBJ2-5; D unclear. Germline loops: CDR1 DFQATT, CDR2 SNEGSKA (reference sequence). The ends were cut back, 6 bases at V and 5 bases at J, with 7 bases in the middle. The CDR3 totals 10 residues. The CDR3 DNA follows: TGCAGTGCAGGAGAGGAGACCCAGTACTTC. Translated, it gives CSAGEETQYF.

This clonotype has ten or more counts. The rearrangement joins TRBV9 to TRBJ2-7; maybe TRBD2 (6 bases). Germline loops: CDR1 SGDLS, CDR2 YYNGEE. The CDR3 spans 13 residues. V was cut by 0 bases and J by 6 bases, with 10 bases left in between. The CDR3 nucleotides are TGTGCCAGCAGCGTAGAATGGGGAGGCGAGCAGTACTTC. This sequence encodes CASSVEWGGEQYF.

This clonotype was seen at least ten times. This chain links TRBV7-9 with TRBJ2-7, with 7 bases identical to TRBD1. Germline V lookup: CDR1 SEHNR, CDR2 FQNEAQ (reference sequence). Unmatched junction bases numbered 5, after V lost 1 base and J lost 2 bases. The CDR3 extends over 15 amino acids. The CDR3 nucleotides are TGTGCCAGCAGCTTAGGAGGGACAGCGACCTACGAGCAGTACTTC. Its translation: CASSLGGTATYEQYF.

This clonotype was detected many times. The chain joins TRBV12-3 or TRBV12-4 to TRBJ1-5, with D possibly being TRBD1 (6 bases). The CDR3 is 16 residues long. Trimming removed 2 bases at V and 2 bases at J, with 13 bases between. The CDR3, as DNA: TGTGCCAGCAGTTTATTTAGGGGGGGAGGCAATCAGCCCCAGCATTTT. Its translation is CASSLFRGGGNQPQHF.

This clonotype has a count of ten or more. The rearrangement joins TRBV5-6 to TRBJ2-7, with D perhaps TRBD2 (7 bases). This CDR3 has 13 amino acids. Germline V CDR1 and CDR2: SGHDT, YYEEEE. The ends were cut back, 6 bases at V and 6 bases at J, with 16 bases in the middle. CDR3 residues: CASTLGGGTEQYF. CDR3 DNA: TGTGCCAGCACCCTGGGAGGGGGGACCGAGCAGTACTTC.

This clonotype was found many times. The chain has TRBV30 and TRBJ1-5; no reliable D call. The ends were cut back, 3 bases at V and 3 bases at J, with 9 bases in the middle. Germline V lookup: CDR1 GTSNPN, CDR2 SVGIG (reference sequence). The CDR3 is made up of 13 amino acids. Written as DNA, the CDR3 is TGTGCCTGGAGCCTATCCCCCAATCAGCCCCAGCATTTT. Protein product: CAWSLSPNQPQHF. The full variable domain, its missing parts supplied by reference TRBV30 and TRBJ1-5, is SQTIHQWPATLVQPVGSPLSLECTVEGTSNPNLYWYRQAAGRGLQLLFYSVGIGQISSEVPQNLSASRPQDRQFILSSKKLLLSDSGFYLCAWSLSPNQPQHFGDGTRLSIL.